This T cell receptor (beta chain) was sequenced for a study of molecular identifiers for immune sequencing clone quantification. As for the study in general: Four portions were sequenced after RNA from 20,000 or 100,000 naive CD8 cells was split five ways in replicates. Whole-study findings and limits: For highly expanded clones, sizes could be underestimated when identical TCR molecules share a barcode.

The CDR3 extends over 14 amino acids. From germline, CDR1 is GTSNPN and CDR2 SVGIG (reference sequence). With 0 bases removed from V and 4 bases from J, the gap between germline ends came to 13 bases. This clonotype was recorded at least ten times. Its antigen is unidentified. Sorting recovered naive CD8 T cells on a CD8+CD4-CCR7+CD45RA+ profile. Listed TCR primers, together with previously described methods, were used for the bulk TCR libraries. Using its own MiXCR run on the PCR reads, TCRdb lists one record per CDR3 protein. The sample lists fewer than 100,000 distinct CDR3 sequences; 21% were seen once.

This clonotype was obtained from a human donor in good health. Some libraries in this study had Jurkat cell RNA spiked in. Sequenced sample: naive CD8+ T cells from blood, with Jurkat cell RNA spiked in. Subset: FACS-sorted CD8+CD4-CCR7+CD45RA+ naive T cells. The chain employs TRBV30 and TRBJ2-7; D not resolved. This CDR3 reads CAWSVLGRSYEQYF. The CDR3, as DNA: TGTGCCTGGAGTGTACTCGGCCGTTCATACGAGCAGTACTTC.